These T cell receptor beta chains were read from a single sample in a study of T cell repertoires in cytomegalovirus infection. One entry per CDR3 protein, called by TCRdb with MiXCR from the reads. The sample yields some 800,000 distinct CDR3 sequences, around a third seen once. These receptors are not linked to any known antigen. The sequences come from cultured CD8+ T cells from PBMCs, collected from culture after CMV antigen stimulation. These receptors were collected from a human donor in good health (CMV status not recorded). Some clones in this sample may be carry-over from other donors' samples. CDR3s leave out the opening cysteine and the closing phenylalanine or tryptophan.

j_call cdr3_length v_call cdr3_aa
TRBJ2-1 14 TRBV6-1 ASSQDPGQGYNEQF
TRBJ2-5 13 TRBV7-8 ASSTQRALQETQY
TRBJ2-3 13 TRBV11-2 ASSLVAGGSNTQY
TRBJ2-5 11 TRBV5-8 ASSVIREETQY
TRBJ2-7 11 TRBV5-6 ASSPPGQLLQY
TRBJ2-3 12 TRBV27 ASTSGLILDTQY
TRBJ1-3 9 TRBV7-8 ASGYGSTIY
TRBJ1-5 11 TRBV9 ASSGGDGQPQH
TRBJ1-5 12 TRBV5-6 ASSSQGFNQPQH
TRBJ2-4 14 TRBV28 ASSSGTGGRQNIQY
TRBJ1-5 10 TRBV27 ASSFHGRPQH
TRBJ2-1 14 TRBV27 ASSSVSTGSYNEQF
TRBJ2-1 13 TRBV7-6 ASSLGSGGAWEQF
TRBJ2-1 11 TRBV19 ASSKTKNNEQF
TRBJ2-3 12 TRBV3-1 ASTLAETTDTQY